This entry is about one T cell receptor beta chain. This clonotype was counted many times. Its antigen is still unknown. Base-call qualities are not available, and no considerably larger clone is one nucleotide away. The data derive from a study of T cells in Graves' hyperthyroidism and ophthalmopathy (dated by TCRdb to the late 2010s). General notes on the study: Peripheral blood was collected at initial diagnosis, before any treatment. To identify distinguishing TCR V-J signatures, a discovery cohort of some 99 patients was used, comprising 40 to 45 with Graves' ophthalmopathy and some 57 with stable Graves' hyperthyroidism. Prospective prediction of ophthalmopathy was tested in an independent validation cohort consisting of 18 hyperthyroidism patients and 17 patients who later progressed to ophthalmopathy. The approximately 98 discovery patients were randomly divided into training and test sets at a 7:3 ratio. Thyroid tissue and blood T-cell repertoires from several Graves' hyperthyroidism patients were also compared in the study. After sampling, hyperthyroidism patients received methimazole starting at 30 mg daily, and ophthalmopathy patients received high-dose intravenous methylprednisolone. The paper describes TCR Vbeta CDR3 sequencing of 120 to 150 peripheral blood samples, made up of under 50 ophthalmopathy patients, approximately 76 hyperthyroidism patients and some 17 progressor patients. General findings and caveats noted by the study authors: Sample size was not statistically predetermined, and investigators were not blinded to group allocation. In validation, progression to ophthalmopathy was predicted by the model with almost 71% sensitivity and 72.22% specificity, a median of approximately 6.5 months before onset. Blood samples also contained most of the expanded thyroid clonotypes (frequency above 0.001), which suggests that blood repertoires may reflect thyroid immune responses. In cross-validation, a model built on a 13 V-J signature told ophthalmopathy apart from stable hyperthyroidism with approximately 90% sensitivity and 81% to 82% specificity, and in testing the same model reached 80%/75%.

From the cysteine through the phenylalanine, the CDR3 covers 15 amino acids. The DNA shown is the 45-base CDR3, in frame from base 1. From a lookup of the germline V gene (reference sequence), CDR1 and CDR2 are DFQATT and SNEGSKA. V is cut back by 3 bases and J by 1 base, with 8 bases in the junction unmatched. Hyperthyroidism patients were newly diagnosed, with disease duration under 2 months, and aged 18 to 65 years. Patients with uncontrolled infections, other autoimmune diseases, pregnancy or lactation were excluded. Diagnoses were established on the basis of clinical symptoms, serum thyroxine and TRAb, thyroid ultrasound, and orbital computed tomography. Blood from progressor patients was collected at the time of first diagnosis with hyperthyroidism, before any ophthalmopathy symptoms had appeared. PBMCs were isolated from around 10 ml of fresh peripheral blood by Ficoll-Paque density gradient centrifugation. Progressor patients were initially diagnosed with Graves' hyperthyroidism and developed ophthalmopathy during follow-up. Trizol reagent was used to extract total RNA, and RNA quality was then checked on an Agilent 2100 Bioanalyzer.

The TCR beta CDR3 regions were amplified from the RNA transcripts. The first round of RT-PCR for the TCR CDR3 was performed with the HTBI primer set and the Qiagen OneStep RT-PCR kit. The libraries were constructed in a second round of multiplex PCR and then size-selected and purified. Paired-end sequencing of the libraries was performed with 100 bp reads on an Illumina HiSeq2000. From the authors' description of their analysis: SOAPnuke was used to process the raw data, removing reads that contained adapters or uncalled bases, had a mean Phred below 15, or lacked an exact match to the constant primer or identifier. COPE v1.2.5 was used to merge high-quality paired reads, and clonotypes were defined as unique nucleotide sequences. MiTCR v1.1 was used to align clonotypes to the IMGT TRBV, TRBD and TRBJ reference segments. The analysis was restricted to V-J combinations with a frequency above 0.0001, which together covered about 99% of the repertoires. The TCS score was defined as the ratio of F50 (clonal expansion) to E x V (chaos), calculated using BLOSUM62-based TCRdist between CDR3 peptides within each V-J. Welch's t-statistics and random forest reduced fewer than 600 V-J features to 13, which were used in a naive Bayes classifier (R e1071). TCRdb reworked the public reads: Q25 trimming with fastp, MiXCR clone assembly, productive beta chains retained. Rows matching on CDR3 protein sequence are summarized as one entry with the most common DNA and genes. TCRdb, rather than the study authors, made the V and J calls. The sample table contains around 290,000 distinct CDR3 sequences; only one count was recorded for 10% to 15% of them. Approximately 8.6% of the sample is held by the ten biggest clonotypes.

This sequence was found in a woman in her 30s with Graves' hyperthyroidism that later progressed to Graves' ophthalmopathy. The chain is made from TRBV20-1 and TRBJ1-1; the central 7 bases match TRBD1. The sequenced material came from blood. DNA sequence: TGCAGTGCTAGCCCGCCACAGGGGCCGAACACTGAAGCTTTCTTT. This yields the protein CSASPPQGPNTEAFF.